This T cell receptor (beta chain) was sequenced in a study of vaccination and CD4 T cells after COVID-19. Study-level information: Culture controls were given either a CEFX pool, an HIV-1 Nef pool, or no peptide.

To note about this clonotype: Antigen unknown.

This CDR3 region has 15 residues. V lost 5 bases and J 7 bases, leaving 17 bases between the germline ends. From germline, CDR1 is MNHNS and CDR2 SASEGT. Researchers used the Oncomine TCR Beta short-read assay to sequence DNA from cultured CD4+ T cells. Once CD4+ T cells had been cultured, genomic DNA was extracted from them. TCRdb passed the PCR reads through MiXCR, listing each CDR3 protein once. Among more than 10,000 distinct CDR3 sequences listed, around 35% were seen once. Treatment specified: roughly 11-day PBMC culture with coronavirus spike peptide pools or control peptides (ViraFEST assay). TCRs were sequenced by ViraFEST after antigen-specific T cells had been expanded with peptide pools.

The TCR sequence derives from a human donor with COVID-19. V usage is TRBV6-1 and J usage is TRBJ1-4, with D unresolved. Sequenced: cultured CD4+ T cells from blood. The CDR3 sequence is CASSPNFLSGEKLFF. Here the CDR3 DNA reads TGTGCCAGCAGTCCCAATTTTCTAAGTGGTGAAAAACTGTTTTTT.